Listed below are T cell receptor beta chains from one sample, sequenced in a study of a mutant IDH1 vaccine in newly diagnosed glioma. The assay was immunoSEQ multiplex PCR, and TCRdb's table has in-frame clones only and misses some. The table has some 22,000 clones, roughly 85% seen once. These TCRs' antigens remain unknown. The sequenced sample was PBMCs, obtained from a glioma patient whose treatment included an IDH1 peptide vaccine. These receptors were collected from a man aged 35-49 years with glioma. CDR3s include the opening cysteine and the closing phenylalanine or tryptophan. A D gene is named only where the DNA matches it firmly. Where a row states a size, it is once, few, many or the class of an expanded clone; other rows omit it.

len | d_gene | j_gene | abundance | v_gene | CDR3nt | CDR3aa
17 | TRBD1 | TRBJ2-3 | - | TRBV19 | TGTGCCAGTAGTATAGGTAGGACAGGGACCAACACAGATACGCAGTATTTT | CASSIGRTGTNTDTQYF
14 | TRBD1 | TRBJ1-2 | - | TRBV5-1 | TGCGCCAGCAGCTTGACAGGGGACGACTATGGCTACACCTTC | CASSLTGDDYGYTF
13 | - | TRBJ2-7 | - | TRBV6-1 | TGTGCCAGCAGTGATGACAGCCCCTACGAGCAGTACTTC | CASSDDSPYEQYF
14 | TRBD1 | TRBJ2-7 | - | TRBV25-1 | TGTGCCAGCACCACGTCGGGACAGGGCTACGAGCAGTACTTC | CASTTSGQGYEQYF
16 | - | TRBJ2-2 | - | TRBV5-5 | TGTGCCAGCAGCTTGGCGGGGGCCCGGACCACCGGGGAGCTGTTTTTT | CASSLAGARTTGELFF
13 | - | TRBJ2-3 | - | TRBV21-1 | TGTGCCAGTCTGCCCGCTAGCACAGATACGCAGTATTTT | CASLPASTDTQYF
16 | TRBD2 | TRBJ2-1 | - | TRBV19 | TGTGCCAGTAGTACGATGGGACTAGCGGGAGTAAATGAGCAGTTCTTC | CASSTMGLAGVNEQFF
14 | TRBD1 | TRBJ1-2 | few | TRBV7-8 | TGTGCCAGCAGCAGGGACAGGGGATCGGGTGGCTACACCTTC | CASSRDRGSGGYTF
14 | TRBD1 | TRBJ2-5 | - | TRBV7-6 | TGTGCCAGCAGCTTTGGACAGGGGAGAGAGACCCAGTACTTC | CASSFGQGRETQYF
14 | - | TRBJ1-3 | - | TRBV11-2 | TGTGCCAGCAGCTTAGTCAGGAATGGAAACACCATATATTTT | CASSLVRNGNTIYF
13 | TRBD1 | TRBJ1-1 | - | TRBV29-1 | TGCAGCGTTGCAGGGACAGGGAGGACTGAAGCTTTCTTT | CSVAGTGRTEAFF
12 | - | TRBJ2-7 | - | TRBV7-8 | TGTGCCAGCAGCCTGCACAGGTCCGAGCAGTACTTC | CASSLHRSEQYF
14 | - | TRBJ2-3 | once | TRBV4-1 | TGCGCCACCAGGAGGGGGACTAGCACAGATACGCAGTATTTT | CATRRGTSTDTQYF
14 | TRBD1 | TRBJ2-1 | - | TRBV6-5 | TGTGCCAGCAGTCGGGACAGGGGGATCAATGAGCAGTTCTTC | CASSRDRGINEQFF
15 | - | TRBJ2-7 | - | TRBV5-1 | TGCGCCAGCAGCTCATCTCCGGGCCCAACCTACGAGCAGTACTTC | CASSSSPGPTYEQYF
18 | TRBD1 | TRBJ2-6 | large | TRBV7-9 | TGTGCCAGCAGCCATGACAGGGATGAGGGCTCTGGGGCCAACGTCCTGACTTTC | CASSHDRDEGSGANVLTF
11 | - | TRBJ1-1 | few | TRBV7-9 | TGTGCCAGTCAGGGTGGCACTGAAGCTTTCTTT | CASQGGTEAFF
15 | - | TRBJ1-1 | - | TRBV2 | TGTGCCAGCAGTGAAGCGCTTCGGGGAGACACTGAAGCTTTCTTT | CASSEALRGDTEAFF
11 | - | TRBJ2-5 | - | TRBV6-5 | TGTGCCAGCACCGACGGGGAGACCCAGTACTTC | CASTDGETQYF
16 | TRBD2 | TRBJ2-3 | - | TRBV5-1 | TGCGCCAGCAGCTATGGGGGGGTCCGACTCACAGATACGCAGTATTTT | CASSYGGVRLTDTQYF
15 | TRBD1 | TRBJ1-5 | - | TRBV19 | TGTGCCAGTAGTAGACGACAGGGGGCCAATCAGCCCCAGCATTTT | CASSRRQGANQPQHF
17 | - | TRBJ2-6 | - | TRBV6-4 | TGTGCCAGCAGTGACGCATATCCTGGGTCTGGGGCCAACGTCCTGACTTTC | CASSDAYPGSGANVLTF
14 | - | TRBJ2-2 | medium-sized | TRBV7-7 | TGTGCCACCGCAAGGGGAGATAATACCGGGGAGCTGTTTTTT | CATARGDNTGELFF
14 | - | TRBJ2-5 | - | TRBV23-1 | TGCGCCAGCAGCCCAGGGGCTTCGCAAGAGACCCAGTACTTC | CASSPGASQETQYF
14 | - | TRBJ2-1 | once | TRBV9 | TGTGCCAGCAGCGGACAGGACGGCAGCAGAGAGCAGTTCTTC | CASSGQDGSREQFF
13 | - | TRBJ2-7 | - | TRBV13 | TGTGCCAGCAGCTTGAACCTCGCCTACGAGCAGTACTTC | CASSLNLAYEQYF
12 | - | TRBJ1-2 | once | TRBV6-5 | TGTGCCAGCAGTTACTTGCAGGGTGAATACACCTTC | CASSYLQGEYTF
13 | - | TRBJ1-5 | few | TRBV29-1 | TGCAGCGTTAGAGACAATTACAATCAGCCCCAGCATTTT | CSVRDNYNQPQHF
16 | - | TRBJ2-3 | few | TRBV5-1 | TGCGCCAGCAGCTTGAGTGCCCAAACTTCAGGTGATACGCAGTATTTT | CASSLSAQTSGDTQYF
16 | TRBD1 | TRBJ1-2 | - | TRBV4-1 | TGCGCCAGCAGCCAAGGACAACCCGGACAGGGCTTCGGCTACACCTTC | CASSQGQPGQGFGYTF
16 | TRBD2 | TRBJ2-7 | - | TRBV19 | TGTGCCAGTAGTCCCGGGACTAGCGGGAGATCCTACGAGCAGTACTTC | CASSPGTSGRSYEQYF
13 | - | TRBJ1-1 | - | TRBV18 | TGTGCCAGCTCAAGTCCGGGAAACACTGAAGCTTTCTTT | CASSSPGNTEAFF
16 | TRBD2 | TRBJ2-1 | - | TRBV12-5 | TGTGCTAGTGGTTCGCCCCTAGCGGGAGGGGGCAATGAGCAGTTCTTC | CASGSPLAGGGNEQFF
18 | - | TRBJ1-5 | - | TRBV5-3 | TGTGCCAGAAGCTTGGAGGTCTGGGGGATTTATAGCAATCAGCCCCAGCATTTT | CARSLEVWGIYSNQPQHF
14 | TRBD2 | TRBJ2-3 | - | TRBV11-2 | TGTGCCAGCAGCCCTAGCGGCAGCACAGATACGCAGTATTTT | CASSPSGSTDTQYF
16 | TRBD2 | TRBJ2-1 | - | TRBV29-1 | TGCAGCGTTGGACTAGCGGGAGGCGGCTCCTACAATGAGCAGTTCTTC | CSVGLAGGGSYNEQFF
16 | TRBD2 | TRBJ2-3 | - | TRBV9 | TGTGCCAGCAGCCTTGGGGCTAGCGGGAGTGGCGATACGCAGTATTTT | CASSLGASGSGDTQYF
14 | - | TRBJ1-2 | - | TRBV6-5 | TGTGCCAGCAGTTACTCCTCAGTCAACTATGGCTACACCTTC | CASSYSSVNYGYTF
16 | - | TRBJ2-6 | few | TRBV5-6 | TGTGCCAGCAGCTTGGTGGCCGGCTCTGGGGCCAACGTCCTGACTTTC | CASSLVAGSGANVLTF
14 | - | TRBJ1-1 | - | TRBV19 | TGTGCCAGTAGTATGGCCCTACAGGGAGCCGAAGCTTTCTTT | CASSMALQGAEAFF
17 | TRBD2 | TRBJ2-1 | - | TRBV2 | TGTGCCAGCAGTGAATTTGGACTAGCGGGGCCCTACAATGAGCAGTTCTTC | CASSEFGLAGPYNEQFF
19 | TRBD2 | TRBJ2-2 | - | TRBV7-7 | TGTGCCAGCAGCAAAGGACTAGCGGGAGCCCTACCGAACACCGGGGAGCTGTTTTTT | CASSKGLAGALPNTGELFF
15 | - | TRBJ1-2 | - | TRBV6-1 | TGTGCCAGCAGTGAATGGTCAGGGTTCGACTATGGCTACACCTTC | CASSEWSGFDYGYTF
15 | - | TRBJ1-5 | few | TRBV7-9 | TGTGCCAGCAGCTTAGGAGGGTATAGCAATCAGCCCCAGCATTTT | CASSLGGYSNQPQHF
16 | - | TRBJ2-4 | - | TRBV27 | TGTGCCAGCAGTTTATTCACAGATAAGAGGAAAAACATTCAGTACTTC | CASSLFTDKRKNIQYF
15 | TRBD1 | TRBJ2-7 | - | TRBV7-4 | TGTGCCAGCAGCCCTGGCGTGACAGGGTCCAACGAGCAGTACTTC | CASSPGVTGSNEQYF
13 | TRBD1 | TRBJ1-1 | - | TRBV10-1 | TGCGCCAGCCAGGGGGGCATGAACACTGAAGCTTTCTTT | CASQGGMNTEAFF
14 | TRBD2 | TRBJ2-3 | few | TRBV9 | TGTGCCAGCAGCGTAGAGCCGGGACTAGCGGCACAGTATTTT | CASSVEPGLAAQYF
17 | TRBD1 | TRBJ2-1 | - | TRBV19 | TGTGCCAGTAGTCTCATCAGGGGACAGAGCTCCTACAATGAGCAGTTCTTC | CASSLIRGQSSYNEQFF
13 | - | TRBJ2-2 | - | TRBV11-2 | TGTGCCAGCAGCTTCGGAAACACCGGGGAGCTGTTTTTT | CASSFGNTGELFF
13 | TRBD2 | TRBJ2-7 | - | TRBV6-5 | TGTGCCAGCAGTCCCCCGACGGGAGGCGAGCAGTACTTC | CASSPPTGGEQYF
14 | TRBD1 | TRBJ1-5 | - | TRBV6-1 | TGTGCCAGCAGCATAGGGGGCTGGGGTCAGCCCCAGCATTTT | CASSIGGWGQPQHF
12 | TRBD1 | TRBJ1-5 | few | TRBV19 | TGTGCCAGCCGAGACAGGGGTCAGCCCCAGCATTTT | CASRDRGQPQHF
14 | - | TRBJ2-1 | - | TRBV9 | TGTGCCAGCAGCTCCTGGGCCGATTACAATGAGCAGTTCTTC | CASSSWADYNEQFF
13 | TRBD1 | TRBJ1-1 | - | TRBV19 | TGTGCCAGTAGTGGGACAGCCGGAACTGAAGCTTTCTTT | CASSGTAGTEAFF